This entry lists 9 T cell receptor beta chains sequenced from one sample in a study of blood T cells in healthy people across ages (dated by TCRdb to the mid-2010s). The library was built by means of 5' RACE. Sequencing took place on an Illumina HiSeq 2500. The second PCR ran for roughly 7 to 11 cycles and used a J-beta primer mix along with a sample-barcoded 5' primer. The public reads were run again by TCRdb, first through fastp at Q25 and then through MiXCR, and only productive beta chains were kept. Rows are combined by CDR3 protein, so each entry shows the most common genes and DNA. For this sample there are 700,000 to 950,000 distinct CDR3 sequences; 40% to 45% appear just once. Under 25% of the sample is in the top ten clones. The sample consisted of blood. These receptors all come from a woman aged 55-70 years in good health.

CDR3 sequence reads: CASSYSAGESYEQYF. CDR3 in DNA: TGTGCCAGCAGTTACTCGGCAGGGGAATCCTACGAGCAGTACTTC. V is TRBV6-5 and J is TRBJ2-7; D perhaps matches TRBD1 (6 bases). The germline gives CDR1 MNHEY, CDR2 SVGAGI. The CDR3 consists of 15 residues. V was clipped by 0 bases and J by 1 base, with 10 bases between them.

The V call is TRBV27, the J call TRBJ2-3, with no clear D. CDR1 and CDR2 (germline): MNHEY, SMNVEV (reference sequence). V lost 3 bases and J 5 bases, leaving 12 bases between the germline ends. The CDR3 runs to 14 residues. The CDR3 DNA reads as TGTGCCAGCAGTTTCGGGCCTGACCTAGATACGCAGTATTTT. It yields the protein CASSFGPDLDTQYF.

The V call is TRBV7-3, the J call TRBJ2-3, with a weak D call TRBD2 (6 bases). Germline-derived CDR1 and CDR2 are SGHTA and FQGTGA. The CDR3 has 13 amino acids. Trimming shortened V by 5 bases and J by 4 bases, and 10 bases separated the two germline ends. CDR3 sequence (DNA): TGTGCCAGCAGCGTGGGACTCTCAGATACGCAGTATTTT. It encodes CASSVGLSDTQYF.

This chain links TRBV28 with TRBJ2-7; D is undetermined. The germline gives CDR1 MDHEN, CDR2 SYDVKM. V lost 5 bases and J 7 bases, leaving 15 bases between the germline ends. This CDR3 comprises 13 residues. The CDR3 protein is CASSPFLSHEQYF. The DNA of the CDR3 is TGTGCCAGCAGTCCTTTTTTATCTCATGAGCAGTACTTC. Filled out from reference TRBV28 and TRBJ2-7, the complete variable domain reads DVKVTQSSRYLVKRTGEKVFLECVQDMDHENMFWYRQDPGLGLRLIYFSYDVKMKEKGDIPEGYSVSREKKERFSLILESASTNQTSMYLCASSPFLSHEQYFGPGTRLTVT.

The rearrangement joins TRBV20-1 to TRBJ1-2, with a weak D call TRBD1 (6 bases). CDR1 is DFQATT and CDR2 is SNEGSKA in the germline V gene (reference sequence). The ends were cut back, 3 bases at V and 8 bases at J, with 16 bases in the middle. The CDR3 consists of 13 residues. The CDR3 bases are TGCAGTGCTAGTGACGCGGGACAACGGGGCTACACCTTC. Residues: CSASDAGQRGYTF.

This clonotype appeared a single time. A read error is possible here, since a much larger clone lies one base away. The chain is built from TRBV9 and TRBJ2-4; D perhaps matches TRBD1 (5 bases). The DNA end is more similar to TRBJ2-7, so the J call may be wrong. This CDR3 is built from 14 residues. Germline loops: CDR1 SGDLS, CDR2 YYNGEE. The CDR3 sequence is CASSPRTNTYEQYF. In DNA, the CDR3 is TGTGCCAGCAGCCCCCGGACAAACACCTACGAGCAGTACTTC.

The rearrangement uses TRBV12-3 or TRBV12-4 and TRBJ2-7, with 12 bases matching TRBD1. The CDR3 runs to 15 residues. V shed 4 bases, J shed 6 bases, and the junction held 7 bases outside the gene matches. The CDR3 protein is CASSWGGQGAFEQYF. CDR3 sequence (DNA): TGTGCCAGCAGTTGGGGGGGACAGGGGGCTTTCGAGCAGTACTTC.

This clonotype was recorded many times. The CDR3 nucleotides read TGCGCCAGCAGCTTGGATGCGGGGTACTACGAGCAGTACTTC. Amino acid sequence: CASSLDAGYYEQYF. The chain recombines TRBV5-1 with TRBJ2-7; possibly TRBD2 for D (6 bases). This CDR3 is 14 amino acids long. The V gene lost 0 bases and the J gene lost 3 bases, with 10 bases spanning the gap. Germline V gives CDR1 SGHRS, CDR2 YFSETQ.

The gene calls are TRBV21-1 and TRBJ1-2; no DNA check was done on the table's D call, TRBD1. TRBV21-1 is a known pseudogene. The CDR3 totals 23 residues. The chain's CDR3 is CASSKNEGEVDQRDSTTNYGYTF. CDR3 DNA: TGTGCCAGCAGCAAAAATGAAGGGGAAGTTGATCAGAGGGACAGTACCACTAACTATGGCTACACCTTC.